The sequence of this TCR beta chain was determined in a study of blood T cell repertoires in COVID-19. The overall study: Both acute and convalescent COVID-19 samples were obtained from the United States, Italy and Spain.

TCRdb keeps only in-frame clones here, not all; method: immunoSEQ multiplex PCR. The sample includes some 270,000 clones, around 89% seen only once; the top ten take around 2.3%. CDR1 is SGHDT and CDR2 is YYEEEE in the germline V gene. Between the trimmed V and J ends, which lost 0 bases and 4 bases, there was a span of 11 bases. The CDR3 runs 15 residues. The V and J genes are TRBV5-6 and TRBJ2-1; the D gene is possibly TRBD1 (6 bases). The receptor's source is a woman aged 55 to 70 with COVID-19, enrolled during active disease. Input material: peripheral blood. The DNA of the CDR3 is TGTGCCAGCAGCTTGGTAAGGACAGTTTACAATGAGCAGTTCTTC. Translation: CASSLVRTVYNEQFF.